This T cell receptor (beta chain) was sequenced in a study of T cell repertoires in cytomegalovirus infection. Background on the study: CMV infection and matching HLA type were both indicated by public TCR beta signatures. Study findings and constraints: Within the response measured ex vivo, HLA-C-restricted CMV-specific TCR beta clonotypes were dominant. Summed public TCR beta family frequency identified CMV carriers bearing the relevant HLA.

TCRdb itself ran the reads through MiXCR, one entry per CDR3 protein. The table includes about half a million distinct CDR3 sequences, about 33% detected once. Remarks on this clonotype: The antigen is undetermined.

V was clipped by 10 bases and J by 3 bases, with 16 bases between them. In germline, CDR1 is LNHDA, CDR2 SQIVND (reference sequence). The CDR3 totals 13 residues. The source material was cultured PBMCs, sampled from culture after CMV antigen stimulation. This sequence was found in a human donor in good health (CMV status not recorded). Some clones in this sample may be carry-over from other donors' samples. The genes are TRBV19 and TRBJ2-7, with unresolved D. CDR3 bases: TGTGCCACCTTATCTCCGCGGAGCTACGAGCAGTACTTC. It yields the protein CATLSPRSYEQYF.